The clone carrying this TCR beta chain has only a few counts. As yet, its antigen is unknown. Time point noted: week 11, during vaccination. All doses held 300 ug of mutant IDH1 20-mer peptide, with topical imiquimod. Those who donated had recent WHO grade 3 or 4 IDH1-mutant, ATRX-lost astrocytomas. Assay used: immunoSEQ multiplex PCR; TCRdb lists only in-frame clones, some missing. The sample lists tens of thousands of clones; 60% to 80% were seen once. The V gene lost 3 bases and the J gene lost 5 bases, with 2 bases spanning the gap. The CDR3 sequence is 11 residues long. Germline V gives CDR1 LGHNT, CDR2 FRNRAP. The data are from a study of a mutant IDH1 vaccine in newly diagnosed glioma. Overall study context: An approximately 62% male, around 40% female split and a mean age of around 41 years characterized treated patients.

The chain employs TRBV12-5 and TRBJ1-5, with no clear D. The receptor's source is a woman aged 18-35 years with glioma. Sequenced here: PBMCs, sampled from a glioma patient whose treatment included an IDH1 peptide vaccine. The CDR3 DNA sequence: TGTGCTAGTGGTTTTTATCAGCCCCAGCATTTT. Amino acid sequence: CASGFYQPQHF.